The T cell receptor beta chain under discussion was sequenced for a study of identical twins. This clonotype was counted ten times or more. Trimming shortened V by 7 bases and J by 2 bases, and 11 bases separated the two germline ends. Germline-derived CDR1 and CDR2 are SQVTM and ANQGSEA. This CDR3 is built from 12 residues. In TCRdb, the 5' RACE reads were re-called with MiXCR into one record per CDR3 protein. The sample lists 450,000 or so distinct CDR3 sequences, 11% to 15% seen once, with about 0.52% in the top ten. The sample also formed part of further work on yellow fever vaccine responses in identical twins.

The specimen was CD4+ T cells sorted from blood. The source is a woman between 18 and 30 years old in good health. The chain couples TRBV29-1 to TRBJ2-5; a weak D match, TRBD2 (5 bases). Here the CDR3 reads CSGARGQETQYF. The CDR3 DNA reads TGCAGCGGGGCTCGAGGGCAAGAGACCCAGTACTTC.